The 2 T cell receptor beta chains reported below all come from one sample, sequenced in a study of CD8 T cells in ankylosing spondylitis. No antigens are known for them. From the 5' RACE reads, TCRdb called clonotypes with MiXCR, one entry per CDR3 protein. The sample includes about 390,000 distinct CDR3 sequences, around 24% of them seen just once. Findings and limits, study-wide: There was a TCR beta motif, made of several highly homologous variants, that appeared characteristic of ankylosing spondylitis blood.

Sequenced input: blood, either unsorted or a sorted T cell fraction (not recorded which). Receptors originate from a male donor with ankylosing spondylitis.

This clonotype was picked up one time. This chain joins TRBV28 and TRBJ2-7, with 10 bases fitting TRBD1. The V gene end was trimmed by 4 bases and the J gene end by 1 base; junction bases not matched to a gene: 7. Germline V gene lookup returns CDR1 MDHEN and CDR2 SYDVKM. This CDR3 region has 16 residues. CDR3 sequence (DNA): TGTGCCAGCAGTTCCCGGGACAGGGGCAGGTCCTACGAGCAGTACTTC. Protein sequence: CASSSRDRGRSYEQYF.

V usage is TRBV11-1 and J usage is TRBJ2-5; 10 bases map to TRBD1. The CDR3 covers 20 residues. CDR1 and CDR2 from the germline V gene are SGHAT and FQDESV (reference sequence). J gave up 3 bases and V 1 base, and 17 bases lay outside the gene matches. Here the CDR3 DNA reads TGTGCCAGCAGCTTAGGACAGGGGGCGCCCCAGCAAGGGAGTAAAGAGACCCAGTACTTC. Amino acids: CASSLGQGAPQQGSKETQYF.